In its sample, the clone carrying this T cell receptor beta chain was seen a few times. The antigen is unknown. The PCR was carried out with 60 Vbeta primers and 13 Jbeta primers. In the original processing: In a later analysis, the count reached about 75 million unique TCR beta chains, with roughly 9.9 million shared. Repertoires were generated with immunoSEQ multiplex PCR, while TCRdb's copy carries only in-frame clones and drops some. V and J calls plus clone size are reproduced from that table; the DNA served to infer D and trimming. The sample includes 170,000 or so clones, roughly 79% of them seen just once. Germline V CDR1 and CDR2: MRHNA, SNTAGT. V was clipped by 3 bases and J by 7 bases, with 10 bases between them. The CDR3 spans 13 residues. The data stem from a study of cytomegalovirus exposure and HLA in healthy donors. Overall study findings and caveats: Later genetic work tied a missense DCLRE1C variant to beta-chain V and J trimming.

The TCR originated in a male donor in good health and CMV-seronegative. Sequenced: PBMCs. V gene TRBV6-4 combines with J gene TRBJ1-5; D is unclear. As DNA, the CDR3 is TGTGCCAGCAGTGAAGTCGAGGGACAGCCCCAGCATTTT. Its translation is CASSEVEGQPQHF.